The rows below give T cell receptor beta chains drawn from one sample of a study of shared clonotypes between healthy human individuals. The method was immunoSEQ multiplex PCR; TCRdb's version includes in-frame clones alone and lacks a portion of them. The profile covers 630,000 or so clones, with roughly 98% appearing a single time and around 0.3% taken by the ten largest. Material: naive CD8+ T cells sorted from blood. The receptors here all came from a young man in good health. The CDR3 runs from the conserved cysteine through the conserved F or W. D genes are given only for firm matches. Size is omitted from some rows. Given values are once, few, many or a class for expanded clones.

abundance,v_gene,d_gene,j_gene,CDR3aa,CDR3nt
NA,TRBV27,TRBD1,TRBJ2-7,CASGKIGGQGALYEQYF,TGTGCCAGCGGGAAGATAGGGGGACAGGGGGCGTTATACGAGCAGTACTTC
NA,TRBV14,NA,TRBJ2-3,CASSQVPVSDTDTQYF,TGTGCCAGCAGCCAAGTCCCGGTTTCGGACACAGATACGCAGTATTTT
NA,TRBV7-9,TRBD2,TRBJ2-7,CASSADSGSNEQYF,TGTGCCAGCAGCGCCGATAGCGGGAGCAACGAGCAGTACTTC
NA,TRBV7-9,NA,TRBJ1-2,CASSLEGPPENGYTF,TGTGCCAGCAGCTTGGAGGGACCGCCAGAGAATGGCTACACCTTC
NA,TRBV7-2,NA,TRBJ2-7,CASSLNGAFEQYF,TGTGCCAGCAGCTTAAACGGGGCCTTCGAGCAGTACTTC
once,TRBV5-8,NA,TRBJ2-1,CASKSSYNEQFF,TGTGCCAGCAAGAGCTCCTACAATGAGCAGTTCTTC
NA,TRBV27,TRBD1,TRBJ2-7,CATSGRGPWSYEQYF,TGTGCCACCTCAGGAAGGGGGCCTTGGTCCTACGAGCAGTACTTC
NA,TRBV27,NA,TRBJ1-1,CASSSAGARTEAFF,TGTGCCAGCAGTTCCGCAGGGGCGCGAACTGAAGCTTTCTTT
once,TRBV29-1,TRBD1,TRBJ1-2,CSVEDQRQGSGYTF,TGCAGCGTTGAAGATCAGAGACAGGGGTCTGGCTACACCTTC
NA,TRBV5-1,NA,TRBJ2-1,CASSFEAVGDNEQFF,TGCGCCAGCAGCTTTGAGGCCGTCGGGGACAATGAGCAGTTCTTC
once,TRBV15,TRBD2,TRBJ2-2,CATSTPLLREYGTGELFF,TGTGCCACCAGCACTCCTTTGTTGCGGGAGTATGGCACCGGGGAGCTGTTTTTT
NA,TRBV29-1,NA,TRBJ1-2,CSVEWAGNYGYTF,TGCAGCGTTGAATGGGCAGGGAACTATGGCTACACCTTC
NA,TRBV7-9,NA,TRBJ2-7,CASSLVLAGDSYEQYF,TGTGCCAGCAGCTTAGTCTTGGCAGGAGACTCCTACGAGCAGTACTTC
NA,TRBV29-1,NA,TRBJ2-7,CSVDTGYEQYF,TGCAGCGTTGATACGGGGTACGAGCAGTACTTC
NA,TRBV29-1,NA,TRBJ2-1,CSVIEGWVTGEQFF,TGCAGCGTTATCGAAGGGTGGGTCACCGGTGAGCAGTTCTTC
NA,TRBV5-1,NA,TRBJ2-3,CASSLADESPHTDTQYF,TGCGCCAGCAGCTTGGCCGATGAATCCCCACACACAGATACGCAGTATTTT
NA,TRBV7-9,NA,TRBJ1-2,CASSLGGGHGYTF,TGTGCCAGCAGCCTAGGAGGGGGGCATGGCTACACCTTC
NA,TRBV28,NA,TRBJ2-5,CASSPTTGKTQYF,TGTGCCAGCAGCCCGACCACTGGAAAGACCCAGTACTTC
NA,TRBV7-9,NA,TRBJ2-1,CASSPVREWTRGNEQFF,TGTGCCAGCAGCCCCGTCCGGGAATGGACACGAGGCAATGAGCAGTTCTTC
NA,TRBV6-1,NA,TRBJ2-7,CASSEDVRLGYEQYF,TGTGCCAGCAGTGAAGACGTAAGACTTGGCTACGAGCAGTACTTC
NA,TRBV12-5,NA,TRBJ2-1,CASGFGASSYNEQFF,TGTGCTAGTGGTTTCGGTGCGAGCTCCTACAATGAGCAGTTCTTC
once,TRBV5-1,TRBD2,TRBJ2-1,CASSLAGGGYNEQFF,TGCGCCAGCAGCTTAGCGGGAGGGGGCTACAATGAGCAGTTCTTC
NA,TRBV9,TRBD2,TRBJ2-3,CASSDRTSGSSDTQYF,TGTGCCAGCAGCGACCGGACTAGCGGGAGTTCAGATACGCAGTATTTT
NA,TRBV4-2,TRBD1,TRBJ1-2,CASSQDWDRTF,TGTGCCAGCAGCCAAGATTGGGACAGAACCTTC
NA,TRBV5-4,NA,TRBJ2-6,CASSLAGDNSGANVLTF,TGTGCCAGCAGCTTGGCGGGAGACAACTCTGGGGCCAACGTCCTGACTTTC
NA,TRBV7-6,NA,TRBJ2-2,CASSLLGELFF,TGTGCCAGCAGCCTCCTGGGGGAGCTGTTTTTT
NA,TRBV14,TRBD1,TRBJ1-4,CASSLTGTGQREKLFF,TGTGCCAGCAGCTTAACCGGGACAGGGCAGAGAGAAAAACTGTTTTTT
NA,TRBV18,NA,TRBJ2-3,CASSPQGYSYTDTQYF,TGTGCCAGCTCACCTCAGGGGTATTCTTACACAGATACGCAGTATTTT
NA,TRBV7-9,NA,TRBJ1-1,CATQQNTEAFF,TGTGCCACACAGCAGAACACTGAAGCTTTCTTT
NA,TRBV4-3,TRBD2,TRBJ2-3,CASSQDRAGGPSDTQYF,TGCGCCAGCAGCCAAGATAGGGCGGGAGGGCCCTCAGATACGCAGTATTTT
NA,TRBV29-1,NA,TRBJ2-5,CSVVRGSQETQYF,TGCAGCGTTGTAAGGGGGTCCCAAGAGACCCAGTACTTC
NA,TRBV28,NA,TRBJ2-1,CASTMGLQGDNEQFF,TGTGCCAGCACCATGGGGTTACAGGGTGACAATGAGCAGTTCTTC
NA,TRBV5-3,TRBD2,TRBJ2-5,CARSPGARRLAVETQYF,TGTGCCAGAAGCCCCGGGGCTAGGAGACTAGCGGTTGAGACCCAGTACTTC
NA,TRBV11-3,NA,TRBJ2-1,CASSPQEGNEQFF,TGTGCCAGCAGCCCCCAAGAAGGAAATGAGCAGTTCTTC
NA,TRBV30,NA,TRBJ2-1,CAWSLIGNEQFF,TGTGCCTGGAGCCTCATCGGAAATGAGCAGTTCTTC
once,TRBV5-6,TRBD2,TRBJ2-5,CASSLRGDIGLAVQETQYF,TGTGCCAGCAGCCTGCGGGGCGACATCGGACTAGCGGTCCAAGAGACCCAGTACTTC
NA,TRBV13,TRBD2,TRBJ2-5,CASSWGTSGVQETQYF,TGTGCCAGCAGCTGGGGGACTAGCGGGGTTCAAGAGACCCAGTACTTC
NA,TRBV27,NA,TRBJ2-2,CASSPQFREKNGELFF,TGTGCCAGCAGTCCCCAGTTCAGGGAGAAGAACGGGGAGCTGTTTTTT
NA,TRBV4-1,NA,TRBJ1-1,CASSPPVGAEAFF,TGCGCCAGCAGCCCCCCGGTTGGAGCTGAAGCTTTCTTT
NA,TRBV10-3,NA,TRBJ2-7,CAISEGTILAQFSYEQYF,TGTGCCATCAGTGAAGGAACTATTTTGGCGCAATTTTCCTACGAGCAGTACTTC
NA,TRBV6-5,NA,TRBJ1-1,CASRNQGFGNTEAFF,TGTGCCAGCAGAAACCAGGGTTTCGGGAACACTGAAGCTTTCTTT
NA,TRBV5-6,TRBD2,TRBJ2-2,CASSFREGPGELFF,TGTGCCAGCAGCTTTAGGGAGGGCCCCGGGGAGCTGTTTTTT